This entry lists 2 T cell receptor beta chains sequenced from one sample in a study of molecular identifiers for immune sequencing clone quantification. TCRdb re-called the PCR reads through MiXCR, storing one row per CDR3 protein. The top ten hold 0.75% to 0.8% of the sample, which has hundreds of thousands of distinct CDR3 sequences, about 25% seen once. The material sequenced was naive CD8+ T cells from blood, with Jurkat cell RNA spiked in. Subset indicated: FACS-sorted CD8+CD4-CCR7+CD45RA+ naive T cells. Receptors were obtained from a human donor in good health. Some libraries in this study had Jurkat cell RNA spiked in.

Worth noting for this clonotype: At one of its ends the junction is not consistent with the germline gene, which may arise from a read error. The chain couples TRBV4-3 to TRBJ2-7; a weak D match, TRBD2 (5 bases). The CDR3 loop spans 16 amino acids. The V gene's germline CDR1 is LGHNA and CDR2 YSLEER. CDR3 bases: TGCGCCAGCTGCCAAGTTGTAACTAGTTCGTCGTACGAGCAGTACTTC. Translated, it gives CASCQVVTSSSYEQYF.

Notes on this clonotype: A much larger clone differs from this one at a single base, so this may be a read error. The chain uses TRBV7-9 and TRBJ2-3, with 9 bases fitting TRBD2. There are 15 residues in the CDR3. Germline V CDR1 and CDR2: SEHNR, FQNEAQ (reference sequence). With 8 bases clipped from V and 1 base from J, the junction kept 7 bases outside the gene matches. The CDR3 sequence: CASRPSGNGTDTQYF. CDR3 DNA sequence: TGTGCCAGCCGTCCTAGCGGGAACGGCACAGATACGCAGTATTTT.